This T cell receptor (beta chain) comes out of a study of blood T cells in healthy people across ages. A second PCR, run for about 6 to 11 cycles, used a sample-barcoded 5' primer plus a J-beta primer mix. Each CDR3 protein gets one entry after TCRdb re-called the 5' RACE reads with MiXCR. Altogether some 940,000 distinct CDR3 sequences are present, 25% to 30% being singletons, with the ten largest covering about 10%. V gave up 5 bases and J gave up 5 bases, with 6 bases separating them. CDR1 is SGHTA, CDR2 FQGNSA, per germline. The CDR3 length is 11 residues. Ten or more counts support this clonotype. What it recognizes is unknown. Whole-study results and caveats: With naive T cell percentage, TCR beta diversity showed a strong correlation.

In addition, the sample was reused for a study of T cells of mothers and their children. From that report: cDNA synthesis used all extracted RNA, 1.5 ug per 15 ul. Reads recorded for TCR beta CDR3 numbered over 9 million per mother and several million per child.

The rearrangement links TRBV7-2 to TRBJ1-1; D remains ambiguous. Sequences were obtained from blood. The TCR comes from a woman aged 40 to 50 in good health. CDR3 region: CASSALTEAFF. CDR3 bases: TGTGCCAGCAGCGCATTAACTGAAGCTTTCTTT.